The 8 T cell receptor beta chains presented below share a single source sample, sequenced in a study of cytomegalovirus exposure and HLA in healthy donors. The method was immunoSEQ multiplex PCR; TCRdb's version includes in-frame clones alone and lacks a portion of them. The sample contains about 78,000 clones, almost 97% of which appear only once. Source material: PBMCs. These receptors were obtained from a man aged 18-30 years in good health and CMV-seropositive.

The CDR3 loop reads CSATISGGIQETQYF. The CDR3 DNA sequence: TGCAGCGCTACGATCAGCGGGGGAATCCAAGAGACCCAGTACTTC. This sequence joins TRBV29-1 and TRBJ2-5; 8 bases are a match to TRBD2. Germline V lookup: CDR1 SQVTM, CDR2 ANQGSEA. This CDR3 is 15 amino acids long. Trimming at V came to 7 bases and at J to 1 base, leaving 11 bases not matched to a gene.

The J gene is TRBJ1-5, the V gene TRBV29-1; unclear D gene. Germline V CDR1 and CDR2: SQVTM, ANQGSEA. The CDR3 consists of 15 residues. Trimming stripped 4 bases from V and 4 bases from J, with 17 bases between. The CDR3 sequence is CSVVVGEAGNQPQHF. Here the CDR3 DNA reads TGCAGCGTTGTAGTTGGGGAGGCGGGAAATCAGCCCCAGCATTTT.

This clone was seen only once. This chain joins TRBV18 and TRBJ1-3, with D uncertain. Trimming left V 4 bases short and J 4 bases short, with 5 bases between. The CDR3 contains 12 residues. Germline V gene data show CDR1 as KGHSH and CDR2 as LQKENI. The CDR3 DNA follows: TGTGCCAGCTCACATCCGGGAAACACCATATATTTT. Translation gives CASSHPGNTIYF.

This clone was found a few times. The CDR3 loop reads CSVLSDEQFF. The DNA for the CDR3 is TGCAGCGTGCTTAGTGATGAGCAGTTCTTC. V usage is TRBV29-1 and J usage is TRBJ2-1; D remains unclear. Trimming took off 6 bases at V and 8 bases at J, with 8 bases between the two ends. The germline CDR1 and CDR2 sequences are SQVTM and ANQGSEA. The CDR3 length is 10 residues.

For the CDR3, the DNA is TGCGCCAGCAGCCAAGGTACTAGTATCGATGAGCAGTTCTTC. Encoded protein: CASSQGTSIDEQFF. This chain links TRBV4-1 with TRBJ2-1, with D tentatively TRBD2 (5 bases). CDR1 is MGHRA, CDR2 YSYEKL, per germline. Trimming removed 1 base at V and 8 bases at J, with 12 bases between. The CDR3 has 14 amino acids.

This chain uses TRBV18 with TRBJ2-1, with TRBD1 matching 7 bases. V shed 5 bases and J 4 bases; nucleotides not matched to a gene: 11. Germline V gives CDR1 KGHSH, CDR2 LQKENI. The CDR3 covers 16 residues. CDR3 sequence: CASSTNRGQRYNEQFF. Written as DNA, the CDR3 is TGTGCCAGCTCAACTAACAGGGGACAGAGGTACAATGAGCAGTTCTTC.

The chain joins TRBV9 to TRBJ2-5; 8 positions match TRBD2. The CDR3 length is 13 residues. Per the germline V gene, CDR1 is SGDLS and CDR2 is YYNGEE. After removal of 2 bases from V and 3 bases from J, the junction contained 0 bases not matched to a gene. The CDR3 coding sequence is TGTGCCAGCAGCGTGCGGGGGGAAGAGACCCAGTACTTC. This encodes CASSVRGEETQYF.

The chain couples TRBV11-3 to TRBJ2-1, with 11 bases fitting TRBD1. CDR3 length: 15 residues. J was trimmed by 9 bases and V by 4 bases; bases with no gene match: 8. Per germline, CDR1 SGHNT and CDR2 YENEEA. The CDR3 region has the DNA TGTGCCAGCAGCTCCCCGGGACAGGGGGTTGTTGAGCAGTTCTTC. Translation gives CASSSPGQGVVEQFF.